The sequence of this T cell receptor (beta chain) was determined in a study of CD4 T cells in relation to SARS-CoV-2 and coronaviruses. Unexposed donor CD4+ T cells date from about 2011-2019, before the COVID-19 pandemic. After ten to eleven days of culture, CD4+ T cells were isolated. This clone was counted between two and nine times. What it recognizes is unknown. TCRdb's table, derived via immunoSEQ multiplex PCR, lists solely in-frame clones and lacks some. Of 20,000 to 30,000 clones listed, more than 65% are singletons. Findings and limits, study-wide: Crossreactive clones expanded significantly less to SARS-CoV-2 than monoreactive clones.

The TCR was taken from a human donor in good health. Sequenced input: CD4+ T cells from PBMCs, cultured in vitro.

The CDR3 DNA sequence: TGTGCCAGCTCACCACCCGTGACTAGCGGAGCCAGCTCCTACAATGAGCAGTTCTTC. Residues: CASSPPVTSGASSYNEQFF. The chain combines TRBV18 with TRBJ2-1, with 9 bases that match TRBD2. CDR3 length equals 19 residues. CDR1 is KGHSH, CDR2 LQKENI, per germline. V was pared by 0 bases and J by 0 bases, with 9 bases of the junction left unmatched.